This T cell receptor beta chain was recovered during a study of vaccination and CD4 T cells after COVID-19. The study sequenced cultured CD4+ T cell DNA using the Oncomine TCR Beta short-read assay. MiXCR, applied by TCRdb to the PCR reads, yields one record per CDR3 protein. The table has under 11,000 distinct CDR3 sequences, approximately 40% seen once. The treatment: approximately nine-day PBMC culture with coronavirus spike peptide pools or control peptides (ViraFEST assay). ViraFEST stimulated the growth of antigen-specific T cells using peptide pools and subsequently profiled their TCRs by sequencing. This CDR3 comprises 13 residues. Germline CDR1 is LGHNT and CDR2 is FRNRAP. V was cut by 1 base and J by 6 bases, with 9 bases left in between. As for this clonotype: Its specificity is unknown.

The chain uses TRBV12-5 and TRBJ1-2; D remains unclear. The clonotype was recovered from a human donor who had recovered from COVID-19. The sequenced sample consisted of CD4+ T cells from blood, cultured in vitro. The CDR3 nucleotides read TGTGCTAGTGGTTTGGGCGCCGGCAATGGCTACACCTTC. This gives the protein CASGLGAGNGYTF.